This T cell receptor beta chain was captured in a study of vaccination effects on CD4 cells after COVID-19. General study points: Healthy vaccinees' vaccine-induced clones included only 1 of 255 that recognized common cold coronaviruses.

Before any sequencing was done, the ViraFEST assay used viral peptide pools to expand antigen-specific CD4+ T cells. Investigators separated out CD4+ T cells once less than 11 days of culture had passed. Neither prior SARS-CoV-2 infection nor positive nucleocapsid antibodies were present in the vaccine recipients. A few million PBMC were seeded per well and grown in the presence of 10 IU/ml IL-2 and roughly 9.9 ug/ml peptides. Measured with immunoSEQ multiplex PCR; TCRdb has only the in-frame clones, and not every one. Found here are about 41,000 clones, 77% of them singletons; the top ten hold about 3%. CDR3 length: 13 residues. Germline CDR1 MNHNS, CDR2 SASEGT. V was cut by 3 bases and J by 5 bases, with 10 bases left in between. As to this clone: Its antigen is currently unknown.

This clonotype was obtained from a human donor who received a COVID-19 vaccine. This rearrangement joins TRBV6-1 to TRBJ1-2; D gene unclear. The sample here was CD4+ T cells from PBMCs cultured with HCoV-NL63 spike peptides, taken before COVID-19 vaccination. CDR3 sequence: CASSDGKPYGYTF. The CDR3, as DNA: TGTGCCAGCAGTGATGGCAAACCATATGGCTACACCTTC.